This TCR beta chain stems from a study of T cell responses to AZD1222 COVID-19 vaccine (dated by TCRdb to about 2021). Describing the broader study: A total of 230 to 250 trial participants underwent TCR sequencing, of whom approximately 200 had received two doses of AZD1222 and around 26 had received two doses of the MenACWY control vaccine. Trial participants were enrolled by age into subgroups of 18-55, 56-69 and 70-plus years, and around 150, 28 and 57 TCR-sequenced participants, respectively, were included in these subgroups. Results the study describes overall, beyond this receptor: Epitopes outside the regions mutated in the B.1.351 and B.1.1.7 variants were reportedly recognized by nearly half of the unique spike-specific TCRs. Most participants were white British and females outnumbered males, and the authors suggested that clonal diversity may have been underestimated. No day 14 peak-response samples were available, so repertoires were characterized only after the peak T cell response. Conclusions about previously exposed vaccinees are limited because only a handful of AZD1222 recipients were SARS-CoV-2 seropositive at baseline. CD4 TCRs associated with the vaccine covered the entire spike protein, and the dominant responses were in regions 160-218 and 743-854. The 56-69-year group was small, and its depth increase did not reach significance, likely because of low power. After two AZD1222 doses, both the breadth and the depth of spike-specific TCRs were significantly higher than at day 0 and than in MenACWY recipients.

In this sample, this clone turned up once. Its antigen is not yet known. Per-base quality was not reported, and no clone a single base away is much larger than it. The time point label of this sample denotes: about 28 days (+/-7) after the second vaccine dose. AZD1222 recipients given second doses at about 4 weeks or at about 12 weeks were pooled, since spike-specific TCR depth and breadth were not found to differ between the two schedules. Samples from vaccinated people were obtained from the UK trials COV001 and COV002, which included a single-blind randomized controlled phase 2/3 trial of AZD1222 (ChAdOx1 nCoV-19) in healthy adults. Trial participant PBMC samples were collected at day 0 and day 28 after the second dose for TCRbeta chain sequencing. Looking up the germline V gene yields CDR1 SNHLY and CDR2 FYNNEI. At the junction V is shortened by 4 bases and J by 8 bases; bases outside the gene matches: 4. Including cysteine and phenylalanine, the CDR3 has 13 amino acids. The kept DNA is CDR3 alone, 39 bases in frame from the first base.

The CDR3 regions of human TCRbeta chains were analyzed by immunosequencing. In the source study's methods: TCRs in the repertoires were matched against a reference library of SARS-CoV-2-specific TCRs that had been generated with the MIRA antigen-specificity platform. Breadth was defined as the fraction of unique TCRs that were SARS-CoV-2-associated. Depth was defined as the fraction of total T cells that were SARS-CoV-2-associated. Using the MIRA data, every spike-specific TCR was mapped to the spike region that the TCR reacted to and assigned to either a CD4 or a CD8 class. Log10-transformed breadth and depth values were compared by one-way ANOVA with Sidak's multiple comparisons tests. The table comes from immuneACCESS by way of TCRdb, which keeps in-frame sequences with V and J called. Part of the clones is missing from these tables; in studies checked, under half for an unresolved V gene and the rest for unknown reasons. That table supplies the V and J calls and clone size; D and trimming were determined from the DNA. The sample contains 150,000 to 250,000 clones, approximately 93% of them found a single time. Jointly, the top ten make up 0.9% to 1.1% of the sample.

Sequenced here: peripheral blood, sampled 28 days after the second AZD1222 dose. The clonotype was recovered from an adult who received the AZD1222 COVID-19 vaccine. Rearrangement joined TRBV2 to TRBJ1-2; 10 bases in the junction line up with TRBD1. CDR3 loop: CASSGQGATGYTF. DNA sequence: TGTGCCAGCAGTGGACAGGGGGCGACGGGCTACACCTTC.